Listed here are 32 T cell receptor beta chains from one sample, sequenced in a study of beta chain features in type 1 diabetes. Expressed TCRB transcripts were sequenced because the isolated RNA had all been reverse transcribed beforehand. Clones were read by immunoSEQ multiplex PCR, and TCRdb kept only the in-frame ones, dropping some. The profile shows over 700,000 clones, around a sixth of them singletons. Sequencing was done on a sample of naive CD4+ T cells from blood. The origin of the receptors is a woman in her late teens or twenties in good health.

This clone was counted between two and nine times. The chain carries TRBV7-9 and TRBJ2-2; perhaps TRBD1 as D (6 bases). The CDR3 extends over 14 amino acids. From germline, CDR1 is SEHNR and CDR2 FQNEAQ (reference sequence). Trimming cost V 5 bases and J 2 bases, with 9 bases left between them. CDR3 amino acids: CASSVQGNTGELFF. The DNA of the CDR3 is TGTGCCAGCAGCGTACAGGGTAACACCGGGGAGCTGTTTTTT.

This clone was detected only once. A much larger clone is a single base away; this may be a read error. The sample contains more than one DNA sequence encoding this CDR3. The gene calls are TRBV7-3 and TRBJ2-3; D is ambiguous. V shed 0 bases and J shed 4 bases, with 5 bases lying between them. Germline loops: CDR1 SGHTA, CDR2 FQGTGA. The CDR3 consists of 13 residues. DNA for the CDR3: TGTGCCAGCAGCTTAACTAGGGCAGATACGCAGTATTTT. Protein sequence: CASSLTRADTQYF.

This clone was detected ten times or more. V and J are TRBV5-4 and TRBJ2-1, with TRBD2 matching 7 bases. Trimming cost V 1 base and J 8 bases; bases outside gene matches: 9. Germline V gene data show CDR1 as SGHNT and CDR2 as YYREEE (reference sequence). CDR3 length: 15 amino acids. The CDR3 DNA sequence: TGTGCCAGCAGCTTGCCCAGCGGGATGGTTCATGAGCAGTTCTTC. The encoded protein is CASSLPSGMVHEQFF.

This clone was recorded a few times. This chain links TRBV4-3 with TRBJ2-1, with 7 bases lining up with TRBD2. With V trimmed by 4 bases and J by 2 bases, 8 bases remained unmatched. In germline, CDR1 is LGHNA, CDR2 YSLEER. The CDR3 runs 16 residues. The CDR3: CASSRGGAGAYNEQFF. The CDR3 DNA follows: TGCGCCAGCAGCCGCGGCGGGGCGGGAGCCTACAATGAGCAGTTCTTC.

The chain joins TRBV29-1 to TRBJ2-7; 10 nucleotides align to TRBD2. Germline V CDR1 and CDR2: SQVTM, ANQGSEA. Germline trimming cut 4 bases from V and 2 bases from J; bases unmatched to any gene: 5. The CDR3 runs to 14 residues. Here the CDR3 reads CSVGPLAGAYEQYF. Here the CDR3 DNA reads TGCAGCGTTGGGCCTCTAGCGGGAGCCTACGAGCAGTACTTC.

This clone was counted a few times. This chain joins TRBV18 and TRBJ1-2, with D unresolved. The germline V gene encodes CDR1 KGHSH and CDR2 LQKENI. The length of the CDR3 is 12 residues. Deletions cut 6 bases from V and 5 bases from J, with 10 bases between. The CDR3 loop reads CASSPDKYGYTF. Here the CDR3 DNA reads TGTGCCAGCTCCCCCGACAAGTATGGCTACACCTTC. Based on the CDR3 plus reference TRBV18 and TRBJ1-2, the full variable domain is NAGVMQNPRHLVRRRGQEARLRCSPMKGHSHVYWYRQLPEEGLKFMVYLQKENIIDESGMPKERFSAEFPKEGPSILRIQQVVRGDSAAYFCASSPDKYGYTFGSGTRLTVV.

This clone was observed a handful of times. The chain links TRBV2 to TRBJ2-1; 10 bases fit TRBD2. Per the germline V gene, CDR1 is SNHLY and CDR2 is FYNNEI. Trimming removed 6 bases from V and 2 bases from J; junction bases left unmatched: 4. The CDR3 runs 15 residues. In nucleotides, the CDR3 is TGTGCCAGCAGCGCCGGACTAGCGGCCTACAATGAGCAGTTCTTC. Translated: CASSAGLAAYNEQFF.

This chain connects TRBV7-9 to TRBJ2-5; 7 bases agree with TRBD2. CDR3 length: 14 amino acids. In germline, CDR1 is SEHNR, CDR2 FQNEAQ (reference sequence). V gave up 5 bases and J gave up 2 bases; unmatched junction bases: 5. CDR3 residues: CASSKTSVQETQYF. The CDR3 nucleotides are TGTGCCAGCAGCAAAACTAGCGTTCAAGAGACCCAGTACTTC.

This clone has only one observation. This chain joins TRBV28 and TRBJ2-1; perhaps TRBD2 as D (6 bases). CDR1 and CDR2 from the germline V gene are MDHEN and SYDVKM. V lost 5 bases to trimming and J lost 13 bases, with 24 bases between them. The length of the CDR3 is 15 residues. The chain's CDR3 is CASSPPGSFLWRQFF. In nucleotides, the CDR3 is TGTGCCAGCAGTCCTCCCGGGAGTTTCCTTTGGCGCCAGTTCTTC.

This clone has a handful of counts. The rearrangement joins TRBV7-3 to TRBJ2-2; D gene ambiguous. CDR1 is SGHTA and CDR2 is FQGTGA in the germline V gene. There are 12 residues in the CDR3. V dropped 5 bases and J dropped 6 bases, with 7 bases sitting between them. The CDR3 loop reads CASSPQAGELFF. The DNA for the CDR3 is TGTGCCAGCAGCCCGCAGGCCGGGGAGCTGTTTTTT. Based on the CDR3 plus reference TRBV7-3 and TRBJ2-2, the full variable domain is GAGVSQTPSNKVTEKGKYVELRCDPISGHTALYWYRQSLGQGPEFLIYFQGTGAADDSGLPNDRFFAVRPEGSVSTLKIQRTERGDSAVYLCASSPQAGELFFGEGSRLTVL.

The CDR3 DNA reads as TGTGCCAGCAGCCAAGAAAGTGGGCTAGCGGGTTACAATGAGCAGTTCTTC. The encoded protein is CASSQESGLAGYNEQFF. The chain has TRBV7-9 and TRBJ2-1; 8 nucleotides align to TRBD2. CDR1 SEHNR and CDR2 FQNEAQ come from the germline V gene (reference sequence). This CDR3 has 17 amino acids. Unmatched junction bases numbered 13, after V lost 5 bases and J lost 4 bases.

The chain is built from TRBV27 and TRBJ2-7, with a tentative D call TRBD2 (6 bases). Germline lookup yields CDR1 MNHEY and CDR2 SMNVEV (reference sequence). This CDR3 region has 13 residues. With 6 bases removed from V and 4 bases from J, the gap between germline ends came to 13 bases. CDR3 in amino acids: CASSREPGYEQYF. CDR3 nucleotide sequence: TGTGCCAGCAGCCGGGAGCCTGGATACGAGCAGTACTTC.

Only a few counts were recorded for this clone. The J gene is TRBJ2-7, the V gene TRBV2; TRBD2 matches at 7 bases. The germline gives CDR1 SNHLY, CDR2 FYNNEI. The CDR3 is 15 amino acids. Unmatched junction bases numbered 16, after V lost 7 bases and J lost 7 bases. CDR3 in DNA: TGTGCCAGCACGGAGGTGAACGTCCCGGGGGGAGAGCAGTACTTC. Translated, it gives CASTEVNVPGGEQYF.

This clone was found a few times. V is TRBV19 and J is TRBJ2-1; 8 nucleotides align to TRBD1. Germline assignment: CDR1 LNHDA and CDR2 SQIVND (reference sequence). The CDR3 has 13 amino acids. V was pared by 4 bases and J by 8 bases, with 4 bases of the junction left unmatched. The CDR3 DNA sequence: TGTGCCAGTAGTAGCAGGGGGCTGGATGAGCAGTTCTTC. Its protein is CASSSRGLDEQFF.

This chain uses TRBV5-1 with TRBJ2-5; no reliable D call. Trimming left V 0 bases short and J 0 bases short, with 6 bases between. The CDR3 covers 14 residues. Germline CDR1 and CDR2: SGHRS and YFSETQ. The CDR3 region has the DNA TGCGCCAGCAGCTTGGTTTCGTACCAAGAGACCCAGTACTTC. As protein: CASSLVSYQETQYF. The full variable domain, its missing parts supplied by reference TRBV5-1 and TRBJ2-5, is KAGVTQTPRYLIKTRGQQVTLSCSPISGHRSVSWYQQTPGQGLQFLFEYFSETQRNKGNFPGRFSGRQFSNSRSEMNVSTLELGDSALYLCASSLVSYQETQYFGPGTRLLVL.

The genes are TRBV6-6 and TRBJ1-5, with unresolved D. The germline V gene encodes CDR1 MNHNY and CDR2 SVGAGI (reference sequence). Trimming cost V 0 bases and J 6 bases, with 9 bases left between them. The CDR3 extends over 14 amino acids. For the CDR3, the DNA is TGTGCCAGCAGTTACTCCGGAGTACCTCAGCCCCAGCATTTT. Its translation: CASSYSGVPQPQHF.

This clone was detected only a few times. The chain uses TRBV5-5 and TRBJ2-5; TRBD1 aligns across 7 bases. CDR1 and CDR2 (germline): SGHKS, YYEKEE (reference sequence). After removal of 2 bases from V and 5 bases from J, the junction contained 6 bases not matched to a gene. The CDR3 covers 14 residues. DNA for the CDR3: TGTGCCAGCAGCTTACGTAGGGGACAGGAGACCCAGTACTTC. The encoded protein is CASSLRRGQETQYF.

The CDR3 region is CASSYNQETQYF. The CDR3 region has the DNA TGTGCCAGCAGCTACAACCAAGAGACCCAGTACTTC. This sequence joins TRBV11-2 and TRBJ2-5; unclear D gene. Between the trimmed V and J ends, which lost 4 bases and 0 bases, there was a span of 3 bases. This CDR3 contains 12 residues. Germline values: CDR1 SGHAT, CDR2 FQNNGV.

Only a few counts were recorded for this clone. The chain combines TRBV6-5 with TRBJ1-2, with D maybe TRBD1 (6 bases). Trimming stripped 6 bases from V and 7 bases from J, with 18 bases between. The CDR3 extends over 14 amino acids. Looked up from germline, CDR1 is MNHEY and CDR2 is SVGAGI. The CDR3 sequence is CASRRQEGIFGYTF. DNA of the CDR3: TGTGCCAGCAGAAGACAGGAGGGTATATTTGGCTACACCTTC.

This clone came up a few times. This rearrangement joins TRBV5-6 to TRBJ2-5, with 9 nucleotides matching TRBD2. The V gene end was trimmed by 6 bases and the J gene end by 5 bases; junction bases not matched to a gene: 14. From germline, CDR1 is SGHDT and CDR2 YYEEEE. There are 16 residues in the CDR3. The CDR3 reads CASNLARSGRMETQYF. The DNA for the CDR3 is TGTGCCAGCAACTTAGCACGTAGCGGGAGAATGGAGACCCAGTACTTC.

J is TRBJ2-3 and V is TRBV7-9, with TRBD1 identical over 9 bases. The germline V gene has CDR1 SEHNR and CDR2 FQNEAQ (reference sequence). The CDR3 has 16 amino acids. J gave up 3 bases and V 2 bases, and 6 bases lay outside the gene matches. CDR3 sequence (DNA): TGTGCCAGCAGCTTAATGGGACAGGGATTAACAGATACGCAGTATTTT. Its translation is CASSLMGQGLTDTQYF.

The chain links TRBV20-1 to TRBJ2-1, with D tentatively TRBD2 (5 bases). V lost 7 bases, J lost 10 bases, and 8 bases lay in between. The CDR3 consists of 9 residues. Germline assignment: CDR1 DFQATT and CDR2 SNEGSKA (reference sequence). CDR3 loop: CSVKREQFF. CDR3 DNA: TGCAGTGTGAAGCGGGAGCAGTTCTTC.

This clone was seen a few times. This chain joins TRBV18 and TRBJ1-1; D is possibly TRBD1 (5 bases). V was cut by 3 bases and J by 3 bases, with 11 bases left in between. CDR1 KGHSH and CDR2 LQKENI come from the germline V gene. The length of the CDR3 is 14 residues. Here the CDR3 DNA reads TGTGCCAGCTCACCTATTAAAGGGGACACTGAAGCTTTCTTT. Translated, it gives CASSPIKGDTEAFF.

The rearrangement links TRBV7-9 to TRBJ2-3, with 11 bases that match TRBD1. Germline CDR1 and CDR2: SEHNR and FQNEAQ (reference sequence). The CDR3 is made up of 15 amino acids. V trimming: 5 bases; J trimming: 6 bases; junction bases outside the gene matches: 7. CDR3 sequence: CASSPPGQGGDTQYF. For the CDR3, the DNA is TGTGCCAGCAGCCCGCCGGGACAGGGGGGGGATACGCAGTATTTT.

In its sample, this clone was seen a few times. The CDR3: CASSIGTRGKLFF. The CDR3 coding sequence is TGTGCCAGTAGTATCGGGACACGCGGAAAACTGTTTTTT. V and J are TRBV19 and TRBJ1-4; tentatively, D is TRBD1 (6 bases). This CDR3 contains 13 residues. Trimming took off 3 bases at V and 10 bases at J, with 12 bases between the two ends. Germline V gene data show CDR1 as LNHDA and CDR2 as SQIVND (reference sequence).

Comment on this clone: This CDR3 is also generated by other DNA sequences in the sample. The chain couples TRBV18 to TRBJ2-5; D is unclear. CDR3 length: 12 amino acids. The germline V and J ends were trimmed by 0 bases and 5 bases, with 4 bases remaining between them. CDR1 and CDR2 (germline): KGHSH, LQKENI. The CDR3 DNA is TGTGCCAGCTCACCACCGTGGGAGACCCAGTACTTC. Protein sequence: CASSPPWETQYF.

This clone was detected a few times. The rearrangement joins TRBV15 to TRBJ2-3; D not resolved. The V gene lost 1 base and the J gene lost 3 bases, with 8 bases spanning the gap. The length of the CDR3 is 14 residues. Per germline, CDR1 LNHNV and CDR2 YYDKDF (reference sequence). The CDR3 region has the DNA TGTGCCACCAGCAGAGCGTCTAGGACAGATACGCAGTATTTT. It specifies CATSRASRTDTQYF.

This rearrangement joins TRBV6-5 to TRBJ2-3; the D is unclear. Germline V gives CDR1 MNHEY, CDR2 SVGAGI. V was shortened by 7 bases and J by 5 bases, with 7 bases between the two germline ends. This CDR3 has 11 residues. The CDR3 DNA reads TGTGCCAGCAAAGAGAGAGATACGCAGTATTTT. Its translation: CASKERDTQYF.

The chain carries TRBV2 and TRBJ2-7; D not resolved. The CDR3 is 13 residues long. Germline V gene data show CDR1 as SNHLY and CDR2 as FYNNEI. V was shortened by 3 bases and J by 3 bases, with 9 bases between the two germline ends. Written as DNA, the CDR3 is TGTGCCAGCAGTGATAGGTTGGACTACGAGCAGTACTTC. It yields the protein CASSDRLDYEQYF.

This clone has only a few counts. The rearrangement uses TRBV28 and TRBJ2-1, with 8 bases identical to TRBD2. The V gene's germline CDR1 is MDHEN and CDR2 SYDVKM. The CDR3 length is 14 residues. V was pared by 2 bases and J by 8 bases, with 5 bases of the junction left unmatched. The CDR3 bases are TGTGCCAGCAGTTTAGGGACTAGAGTCGATGAGCAGTTCTTC. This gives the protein CASSLGTRVDEQFF.

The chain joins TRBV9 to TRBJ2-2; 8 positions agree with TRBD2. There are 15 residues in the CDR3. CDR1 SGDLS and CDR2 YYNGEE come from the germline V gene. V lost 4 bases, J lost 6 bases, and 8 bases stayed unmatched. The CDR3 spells CASSPVGLAPGELFF. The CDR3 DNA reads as TGTGCCAGCAGCCCCGTAGGACTAGCCCCCGGGGAGCTGTTTTTT. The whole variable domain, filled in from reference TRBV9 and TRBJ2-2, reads DSGVTQTPKHLITATGQRVTLRCSPRSGDLSVYWYQQSLDQGLQFLIQYYNGEERAKGNILERFSAQQFPDLHSELNLSSLELGDSALYFCASSPVGLAPGELFFGEGSRLTVL.

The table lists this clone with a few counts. CDR3 nucleotides: TGTGCCAGCAGCCTTGCCGGGACTAGCGGGAGTGATACGCAGTATTTT. It encodes CASSLAGTSGSDTQYF. This chain joins TRBV7-9 and TRBJ2-3; 14 nucleotides align to TRBD2. After removal of 5 bases from V and 6 bases from J, the junction contained 7 bases not matched to a gene. CDR1 is SEHNR, CDR2 FQNEAQ, per germline (reference sequence). This CDR3 has 16 amino acids.